Sequencing of this T cell receptor beta chain was carried out in a study of beta chain features in type 1 diabetes. The CDR3 spans 14 residues. Per the germline V gene, CDR1 is SGHRS and CDR2 is YFSETQ. Trimming took 5 bases from V and 1 from J, leaving 13 bases between them. Study results and limitations: There was a moderate but significant shortening of TCRB CDR3s in all four CD4+ subsets of Type 1 diabetes patients.

This clone has only a few counts. Its antigen is unidentified. Every bit of the isolated RNA underwent reverse transcription, so sequencing read expressed TCRB transcripts. The data were produced by immunoSEQ multiplex PCR, yet TCRdb's version contains in-frame clones alone and is incomplete. The sample holds hundreds of thousands of clones; approximately 15% are singletons and the top ten take about 0.014%. The receptor comes from a man aged 18 to 29 with type 1 diabetes. The V and J genes are TRBV5-1 and TRBJ2-7, with D possibly being TRBD2 (6 bases). What was sequenced was naive CD4+ T cells from blood. The CDR3 DNA follows: TGCGCCAGCAGACCCCCCGGGGGATCCTACGAGCAGTACTTC. It codes for CASRPPGGSYEQYF.